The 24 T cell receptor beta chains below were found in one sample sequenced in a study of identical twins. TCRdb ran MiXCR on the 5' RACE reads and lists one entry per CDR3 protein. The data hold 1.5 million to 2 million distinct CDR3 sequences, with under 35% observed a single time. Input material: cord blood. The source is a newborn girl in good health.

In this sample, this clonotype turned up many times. The CDR3 DNA follows: TGTGCCAGCAGCTCGTACCAAGAGACCCAGTACTTC. Protein product: CASSSYQETQYF. V usage is TRBV7-2 and J usage is TRBJ2-5; D uncertain. CDR3 length: 12 amino acids. Looked up from germline, CDR1 is SGHTA and CDR2 is FQGNSA. Trimming took 4 bases from V and 0 from J, leaving 3 bases between them.

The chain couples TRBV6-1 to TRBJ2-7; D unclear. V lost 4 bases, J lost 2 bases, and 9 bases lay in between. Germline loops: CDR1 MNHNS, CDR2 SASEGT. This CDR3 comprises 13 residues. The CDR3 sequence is CASSVGEPYEQYF. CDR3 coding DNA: TGTGCCAGCAGTGTAGGAGAACCCTACGAGCAGTACTTC.

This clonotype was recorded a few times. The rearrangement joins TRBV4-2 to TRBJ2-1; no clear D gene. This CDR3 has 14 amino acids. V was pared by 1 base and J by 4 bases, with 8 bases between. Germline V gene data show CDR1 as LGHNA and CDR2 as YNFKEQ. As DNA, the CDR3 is TGTGCCAGCAGCCAAGGGATCAGGTACAATGAGCAGTTCTTC. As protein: CASSQGIRYNEQFF.

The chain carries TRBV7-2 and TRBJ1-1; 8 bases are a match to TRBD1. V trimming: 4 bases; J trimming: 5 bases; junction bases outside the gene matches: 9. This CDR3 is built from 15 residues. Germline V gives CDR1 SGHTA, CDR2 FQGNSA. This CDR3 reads CASSSTSYRGTEAFF. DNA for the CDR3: TGTGCCAGCAGCTCCACCTCATACAGGGGGACTGAAGCTTTCTTT.

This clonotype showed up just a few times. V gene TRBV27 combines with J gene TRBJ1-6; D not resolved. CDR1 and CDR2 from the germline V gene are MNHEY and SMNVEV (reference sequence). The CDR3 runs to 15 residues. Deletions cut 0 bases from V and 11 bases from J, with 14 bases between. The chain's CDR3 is CASSLSMAGETPLHF. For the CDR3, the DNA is TGTGCCAGCAGTTTATCGATGGCAGGCGAGACACCCCTCCACTTT.

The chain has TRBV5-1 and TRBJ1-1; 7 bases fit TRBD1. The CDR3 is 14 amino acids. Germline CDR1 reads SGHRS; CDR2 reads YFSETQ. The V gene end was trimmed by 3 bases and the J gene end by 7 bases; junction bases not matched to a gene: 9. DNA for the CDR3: TGCGCCAGCAGCTCATGGGGACAGTACCTTGAAGCTTTCTTT. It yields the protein CASSSWGQYLEAFF.

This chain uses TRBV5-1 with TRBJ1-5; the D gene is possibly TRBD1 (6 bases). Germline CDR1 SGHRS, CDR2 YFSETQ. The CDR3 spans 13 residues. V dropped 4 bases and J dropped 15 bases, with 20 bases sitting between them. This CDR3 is CASSPWGQDQTHF. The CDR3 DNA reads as TGCGCCAGCAGCCCCTGGGGGCAGGACCAGACGCATTTT.

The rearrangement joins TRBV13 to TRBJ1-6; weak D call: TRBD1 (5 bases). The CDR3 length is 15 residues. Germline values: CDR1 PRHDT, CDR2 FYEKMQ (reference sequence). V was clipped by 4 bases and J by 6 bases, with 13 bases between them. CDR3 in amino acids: CASSSPGGGNSPLHF. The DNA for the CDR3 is TGTGCCAGCAGCTCTCCCGGGGGAGGTAATTCACCCCTCCACTTT.

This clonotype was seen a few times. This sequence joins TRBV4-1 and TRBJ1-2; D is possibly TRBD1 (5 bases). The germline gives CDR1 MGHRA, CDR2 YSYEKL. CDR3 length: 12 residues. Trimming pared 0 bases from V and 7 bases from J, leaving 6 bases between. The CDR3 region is CASSQDGTGYTF. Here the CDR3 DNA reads TGCGCCAGCAGCCAAGATGGGACTGGCTACACCTTC.

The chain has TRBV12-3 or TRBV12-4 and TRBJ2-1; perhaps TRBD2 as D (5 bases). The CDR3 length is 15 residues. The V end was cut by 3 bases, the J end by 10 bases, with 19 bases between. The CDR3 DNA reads TGTGCCAGCAGTTTGCGCTGGTCCTCGGGATACGAGCAGTTCTTC. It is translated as CASSLRWSSGYEQFF.

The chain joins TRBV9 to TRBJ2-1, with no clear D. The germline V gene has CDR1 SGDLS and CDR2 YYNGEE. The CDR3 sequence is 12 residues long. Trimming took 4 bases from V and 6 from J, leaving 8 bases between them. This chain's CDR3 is CASSPRTNEQFF. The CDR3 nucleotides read TGTGCCAGCAGCCCCCGAACCAATGAGCAGTTCTTC.

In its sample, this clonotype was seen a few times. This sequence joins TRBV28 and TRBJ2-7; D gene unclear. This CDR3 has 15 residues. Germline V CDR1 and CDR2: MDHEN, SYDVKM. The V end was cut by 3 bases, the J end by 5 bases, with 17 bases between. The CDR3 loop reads CASSFLSAVGNEQYF. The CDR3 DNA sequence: TGTGCCAGCAGTTTTTTATCGGCGGTAGGGAACGAGCAGTACTTC. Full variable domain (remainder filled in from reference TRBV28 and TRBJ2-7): DVKVTQSSRYLVKRTGEKVFLECVQDMDHENMFWYRQDPGLGLRLIYFSYDVKMKEKGDIPEGYSVSREKKERFSLILESASTNQTSMYLCASSFLSAVGNEQYFGPGTRLTVT.

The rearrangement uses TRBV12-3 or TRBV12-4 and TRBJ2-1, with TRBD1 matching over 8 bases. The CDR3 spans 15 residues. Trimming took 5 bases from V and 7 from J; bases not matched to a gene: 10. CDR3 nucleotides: TGTGCCAGCAGTCTCCGACAGGGGTACGGAAATGAGCAGTTCTTC. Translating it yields CASSLRQGYGNEQFF.

DNA of the CDR3: TGTGCCAGCAGCTTCACAGGTTCCGGGTACAATGAGCAGTTCTTC. Translation: CASSFTGSGYNEQFF. The rearrangement uses TRBV7-8 and TRBJ2-1; D might be TRBD1 (5 bases). Germline V gene lookup returns CDR1 SGHVS and CDR2 FQNEAQ. The CDR3 consists of 15 residues. Trimming took 3 bases from V and 4 from J, leaving 13 bases between them.

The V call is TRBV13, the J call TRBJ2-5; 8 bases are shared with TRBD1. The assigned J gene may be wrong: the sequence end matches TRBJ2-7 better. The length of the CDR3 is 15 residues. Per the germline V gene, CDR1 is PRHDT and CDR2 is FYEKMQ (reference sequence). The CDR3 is CASSLGEGQGYEQYF. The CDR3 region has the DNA TGTGCCAGCAGCTTAGGGGAAGGACAGGGCTACGAGCAGTACTTC.

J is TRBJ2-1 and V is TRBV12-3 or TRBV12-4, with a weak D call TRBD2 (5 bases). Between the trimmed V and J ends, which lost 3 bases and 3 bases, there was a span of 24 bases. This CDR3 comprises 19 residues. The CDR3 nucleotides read TGTGCCAGCAGTTTGGCCCCTCTAACGGCAGGACTCCTCTACAATGAGCAGTTCTTC. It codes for CASSLAPLTAGLLYNEQFF.

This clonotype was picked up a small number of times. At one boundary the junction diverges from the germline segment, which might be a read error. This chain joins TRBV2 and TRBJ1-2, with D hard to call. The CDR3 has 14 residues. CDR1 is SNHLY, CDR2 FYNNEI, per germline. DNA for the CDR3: TGTGCCAGCAGTGTCCGGGGTGGTTCGGATGGTTACACCTTC. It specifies CASSVRGGSDGYTF. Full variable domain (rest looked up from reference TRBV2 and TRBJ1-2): EPEVTQTPSHQVTQMGQEVILRCVPISNHLYFYWYRQILGQKVEFLVSFYNNEISEKSEIFDDQFSVERPDGSNFTLKIRSTKLEDSAMYFCASSVRGGSDGYTFGSGTRLTVV.

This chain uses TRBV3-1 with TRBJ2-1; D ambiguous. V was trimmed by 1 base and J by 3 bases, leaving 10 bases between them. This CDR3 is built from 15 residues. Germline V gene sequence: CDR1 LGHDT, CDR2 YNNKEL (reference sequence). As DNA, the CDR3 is TGTGCCAGCAGCCAAGGATCGCGATTCTACAATGAGCAGTTCTTC. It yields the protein CASSQGSRFYNEQFF.

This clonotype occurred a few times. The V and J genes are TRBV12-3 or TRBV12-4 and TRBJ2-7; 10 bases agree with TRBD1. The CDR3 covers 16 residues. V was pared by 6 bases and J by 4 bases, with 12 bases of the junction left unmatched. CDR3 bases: TGTGCCAGCAGCCTCATCCCGCCGGGACAGGGGTACGAGCAGTACTTC. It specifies CASSLIPPGQGYEQYF.

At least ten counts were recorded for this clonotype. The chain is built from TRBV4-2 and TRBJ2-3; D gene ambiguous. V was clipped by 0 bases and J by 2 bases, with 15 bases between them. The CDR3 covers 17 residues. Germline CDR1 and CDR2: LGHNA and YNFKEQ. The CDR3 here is CASSQDKLWAHTDTQYF. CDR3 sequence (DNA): TGTGCCAGCAGCCAAGATAAGCTATGGGCTCACACAGATACGCAGTATTTT.

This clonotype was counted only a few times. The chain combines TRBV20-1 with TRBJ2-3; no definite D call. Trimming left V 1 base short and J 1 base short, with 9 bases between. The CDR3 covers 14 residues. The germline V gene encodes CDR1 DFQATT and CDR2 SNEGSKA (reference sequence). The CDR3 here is CSARAGDGTDTQYF. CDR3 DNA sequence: TGCAGTGCTAGAGCGGGCGATGGCACAGATACGCAGTATTTT.

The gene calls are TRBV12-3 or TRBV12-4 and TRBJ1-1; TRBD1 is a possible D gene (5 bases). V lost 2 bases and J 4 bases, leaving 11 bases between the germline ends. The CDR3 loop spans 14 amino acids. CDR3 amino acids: CASSLRARATEAFF. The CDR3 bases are TGTGCCAGCAGTTTAAGGGCCAGGGCCACTGAAGCTTTCTTT.

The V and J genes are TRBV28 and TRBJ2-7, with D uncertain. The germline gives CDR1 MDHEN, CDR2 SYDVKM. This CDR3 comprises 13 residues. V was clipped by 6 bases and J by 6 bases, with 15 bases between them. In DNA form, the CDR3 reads TGTGCCAGCAGCTTAGGGCCCAGTCCCGAGCAGTACTTC. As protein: CASSLGPSPEQYF.

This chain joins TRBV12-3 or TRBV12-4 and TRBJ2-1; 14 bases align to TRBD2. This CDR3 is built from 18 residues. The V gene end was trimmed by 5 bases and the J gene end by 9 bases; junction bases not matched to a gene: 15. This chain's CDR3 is CASSPILGLAGVGGEQFF. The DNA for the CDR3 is TGTGCCAGCAGTCCCATATTGGGACTAGCGGGAGTGGGCGGTGAGCAGTTCTTC.